This T cell receptor beta chain came from a study of blood T cell repertoires in COVID-19. Across the whole study: The samples span acute and convalescent COVID-19 from the United States, Italy and Spain.

In the original processing: Estimated nucleated cell counts came from reference gene primer amplification. Assay: immunoSEQ multiplex PCR; the TCRdb copy retains only in-frame clones and omits some. From that table come the V and J calls and clone size; the DNA was used to work out D and trimming. The sample contains around 97,000 clones, about 90% of which appear only once. The clonotype was recovered from a human donor in a cohort sampled during active COVID-19. Source material: peripheral blood.

The CDR3, as DNA: TGTGCCAGCAGTTTATTACGGGGTGAAGCTTTCTTT. This sequence encodes CASSLLRGEAFF. The rearrangement links TRBV27 to TRBJ1-1, with D uncertain. The germline V gene encodes CDR1 MNHEY and CDR2 SMNVEV (reference sequence). This CDR3 region has 12 residues. Trimming pared 1 base from V and 7 bases from J, leaving 7 bases between.